This T cell receptor beta chain was observed in a study of T-cell reconstitution after alpha-beta-depleted transplantation in children. The authors prepared the TCRbeta library with unique molecular identifiers. MiXCR was run by TCRdb on the PCR reads, yielding one entry per CDR3 protein. The sample records 600,000 or so distinct CDR3 sequences, roughly 23% being singletons. V lost 3 bases, J lost 9 bases, and 12 bases lay in between. This CDR3 is 13 amino acids long. The specimen comprised PBMCs, mostly from graft donor cells, sampled 360 days after TCRalphabeta/CD19-depleted stem cell transplant. V and J are TRBV12-3 or TRBV12-4 and TRBJ1-5; D is ambiguous. The source of this sequence is a boy under two years old who had a stem cell transplant for acute myeloid leukemia, so the T cells may come from the graft donor. The CDR3 region is CASSFGGKGPQHF. The DNA for the CDR3 is TGTGCCAGCAGTTTTGGCGGCAAGGGGCCCCAGCATTTT.